A single sample is the source of the 27 T cell receptor beta chains below, sequenced in a study of shared clonotypes between healthy human individuals. Clones were read by immunoSEQ multiplex PCR, and TCRdb kept only the in-frame ones, dropping some. The data show approximately 480,000 clones, 75% to 80% seen once. The sequencing sample was made of PBMCs. The receptors derive from a woman aged 40 to 50 in good health. Some clones in this sample may be carry-over from other donors' samples.

The chain is built from TRBV29-1 and TRBJ2-1, with unresolved D. Trimming took off 7 bases at V and 8 bases at J, with 18 bases between the two ends. This CDR3 spans 13 amino acids. Germline assignment: CDR1 SQVTM and CDR2 ANQGSEA. As DNA, the CDR3 is TGCAGCGCGGATCGATCGAGGATGGATGAGCAGTTCTTC. Encoded protein: CSADRSRMDEQFF.

The chain has TRBV7-2 and TRBJ2-5; 10 bases are shared with TRBD1. Germline CDR1 and CDR2: SGHTA and FQGNSA. There are 15 residues in the CDR3. J lost 4 bases, V lost 6 bases, and 8 bases had no gene match. DNA of the CDR3: TGTGCCAGCAGACCGGGACAGGGGATAGGAGAGACCCAGTACTTC. This sequence encodes CASRPGQGIGETQYF.

The chain is built from TRBV14 and TRBJ1-4; D gene uncertain. Germline CDR1 and CDR2: SGHDN and FVKESK. The V end was cut by 3 bases, the J end by 13 bases, with 12 bases between. This CDR3 comprises 12 residues. The chain's CDR3 is CASSQAEGGLFF. CDR3 sequence (DNA): TGTGCCAGCAGCCAGGCTGAGGGAGGACTGTTTTTT.

J is TRBJ2-3 and V is TRBV10-3; 9 positions match TRBD1. The V gene's germline CDR1 is ENHRY and CDR2 SYGVKD. This CDR3 has 16 amino acids. With 5 bases clipped from V and 2 bases from J, the junction kept 8 bases outside the gene matches. As DNA, the CDR3 is TGTGCCATCAGTTACTCCGGGACAGGGTTCACAGATACGCAGTATTTT. This encodes CAISYSGTGFTDTQYF.

This clone was recorded a few times. The rearrangement links TRBV6-6 to TRBJ1-2; 7 bases are a match to TRBD1. The CDR3 has 13 amino acids. Trimming at V came to 7 bases and at J to 8 bases, leaving 10 bases not matched to a gene. Germline CDR1 and CDR2: MNHNY and SVGAGI (reference sequence). The CDR3 bases are TGTGCCAGCACCGAAGACCAGGGGGGAGGCTACACCTTC. Protein sequence: CASTEDQGGGYTF.

The rearrangement uses TRBV5-1 and TRBJ2-7; 9 nucleotides match TRBD2. CDR1 is SGHRS, CDR2 YFSETQ, per germline. After removal of 0 bases from V and 5 bases from J, the junction contained 9 bases not matched to a gene. This CDR3 has 16 amino acids. The CDR3 loop reads CASSLARSSGNDEQYF. DNA of the CDR3: TGCGCCAGCAGCTTGGCCCGCTCTAGCGGGAACGACGAGCAGTACTTC.

In its sample, this clone was seen a few times. This chain connects TRBV7-8 to TRBJ1-5, with no clear D. V lost 3 bases and J 5 bases, leaving 14 bases between the germline ends. CDR1 is SGHVS and CDR2 is FQNEAQ in the germline V gene. The CDR3 loop spans 15 amino acids. Written as DNA, the CDR3 is TGTGCCAGCAGCTTTGTTTCTAGTGGGGATCAGCCCCAGCATTTT. It is translated as CASSFVSSGDQPQHF.

The chain has TRBV28 and TRBJ1-3; D perhaps matches TRBD1 (6 bases). Germline lookup yields CDR1 MDHEN and CDR2 SYDVKM. CDR3 size: 17 residues. Trimming shortened V by 6 bases and J by 0 bases, and 18 bases separated the two germline ends. The CDR3 protein is CASRGGRGPVSGNTIYF. In nucleotides, the CDR3 is TGTGCCAGCAGAGGGGGACGGGGGCCAGTCTCTGGAAACACCATATATTTT. Full variable domain (outside the CDR3, taken from reference TRBV28 and TRBJ1-3): DVKVTQSSRYLVKRTGEKVFLECVQDMDHENMFWYRQDPGLGLRLIYFSYDVKMKEKGDIPEGYSVSREKKERFSLILESASTNQTSMYLCASRGGRGPVSGNTIYFGEGSWLTVV.

The chain links TRBV5-1 to TRBJ1-1; weak D call: TRBD1 (5 bases). Trimming shortened V by 4 bases and J by 0 bases, and 7 bases separated the two germline ends. Germline CDR1 SGHRS, CDR2 YFSETQ. The CDR3 is 13 amino acids. The CDR3 loop reads CASSRDLNTEAFF. CDR3 DNA sequence: TGCGCCAGCAGCCGGGACCTGAACACTGAAGCTTTCTTT.

The chain is built from TRBV7-6 and TRBJ2-7; D ambiguous. V was pared by 1 base and J by 12 bases, with 10 bases between. CDR1 SGHVS and CDR2 FNYEAQ come from the germline V gene. CDR3 length: 11 residues. The CDR3 loop reads CASSLDRVLYF. Written as DNA, the CDR3 is TGTGCCAGCAGCTTAGATCGGGTTCTGTACTTC. Combining the CDR3 with reference TRBV7-6 and TRBJ2-7 gives the whole variable domain GAGVSQSPRYKVTKRGQDVALRCDPISGHVSLYWYRQALGQGPEFLTYFNYEAQQDKSGLPNDRFSAERPEGSISTLTIQRTEQRDSAMYRCASSLDRVLYFGPGTRLTVT.

This clone has only a few counts. V usage is TRBV6-5 and J usage is TRBJ2-5; 7 bases agree with TRBD2. Trimming at V came to 0 bases and at J to 6 bases, leaving 7 bases not matched to a gene. Germline V gene data show CDR1 as MNHEY and CDR2 as SVGAGI. The CDR3 runs 15 residues. CDR3 region: CASSYSGGSRKTQYF. The CDR3 region has the DNA TGTGCCAGCAGTTACTCTGGCGGGAGTAGGAAGACCCAGTACTTC.

The chain combines TRBV19 with TRBJ2-7; the D is unclear. The CDR3 loop spans 11 amino acids. Germline V gene sequence: CDR1 LNHDA, CDR2 SQIVND (reference sequence). V was cut by 3 bases and J by 4 bases, with 4 bases left in between. CDR3 sequence: CASSIRYEQYF. The CDR3 DNA reads as TGTGCCAGTAGTATTAGGTACGAGCAGTACTTC.

On this clone itself: The same CDR3 can be traced to other DNA sequences in this sample. The chain has TRBV4-3 and TRBJ1-2; 10 nucleotides agree with TRBD1. J was trimmed by 4 bases and V by 4 bases; bases with no gene match: 6. The CDR3 is 15 residues long. The germline V gene has CDR1 LGHNA and CDR2 YSLEER. CDR3 region: CASSLQDRGGYGYTF. The CDR3 nucleotides are TGCGCCAGCAGCCTTCAGGACAGGGGGGGCTATGGCTACACCTTC.

This clone was seen once. This rearrangement joins TRBV28 to TRBJ2-4; D gene ambiguous. This CDR3 comprises 17 residues. Germline assignment: CDR1 MDHEN and CDR2 SYDVKM. V dropped 8 bases and J dropped 0 bases, with 20 bases sitting between them. DNA of the CDR3: TGTGCCAGCGGCCCCCCGAGACCAATCTTAGCCAAAAACATTCAGTACTTC. Translated: CASGPPRPILAKNIQYF.

In DNA form, the CDR3 reads TGTGCCAGCAGCTTGTCACTGGTATTGGTCTACGAGCAGTACTTC. As protein: CASSLSLVLVYEQYF. The chain uses TRBV5-5 and TRBJ2-7; D ambiguous. Per germline, CDR1 SGHKS and CDR2 YYEKEE (reference sequence). Trimming cost V 1 base and J 3 bases, with 14 bases left between them. The CDR3 runs 15 residues.

This chain's CDR3 is CASSLAADSYEQYF. CDR3 DNA: TGTGCCAGCAGCTTAGCAGCGGACTCCTACGAGCAGTACTTC. This chain joins TRBV7-2 and TRBJ2-7, with D perhaps TRBD2 (5 bases). Germline loops: CDR1 SGHTA, CDR2 FQGNSA. V was pared by 0 bases and J by 0 bases, with 6 bases between. The CDR3 contains 14 residues.

The chain links TRBV10-3 to TRBJ2-1; 10 positions match TRBD2. Per germline, CDR1 ENHRY and CDR2 SYGVKD. This CDR3 contains 15 residues. The ends lost 8 bases at V and 4 bases at J; junction bases unmatched: 8. The CDR3 bases are TGTGCCATCTTGAGGACTAGCGGACATTACAATGAGCAGTTCTTC. Its protein is CAILRTSGHYNEQFF.

CDR3 coding DNA: TGTGCCTGGAGTGTCAGGGGGCTCTATAATTCACCCCTCCACTTT. Translating it yields CAWSVRGLYNSPLHF. The rearrangement links TRBV30 to TRBJ1-6, with TRBD1 matching over 8 bases. Germline CDR1 and CDR2: GTSNPN and SVGIG (reference sequence). The CDR3 runs 15 residues. V was pared by 0 bases and J by 3 bases, with 1 base of the junction left unmatched.

The chain employs TRBV11-2 and TRBJ2-1; no clear D gene. The CDR3 is 13 amino acids. The germline V gene encodes CDR1 SGHAT and CDR2 FQNNGV. Trimming took 3 bases from V and 5 from J, leaving 8 bases between them. CDR3 coding DNA: TGTGCCAGCAGCTTTGTACGAGACAATGAGCAGTTCTTC. This gives the protein CASSFVRDNEQFF. Combining the CDR3 with reference TRBV11-2 and TRBJ2-1 gives the whole variable domain EAGVAQSPRYKIIEKRQSVAFWCNPISGHATLYWYQQILGQGPKLLIQFQNNGVVDDSQLPKDRFSAERLKGVDSTLKIQPAKLEDSAVYLCASSFVRDNEQFFGPGTRLTVL.

This clone appeared once. This chain links TRBV5-1 with TRBJ2-1; 12 bases align to TRBD2. Germline V gene lookup returns CDR1 SGHRS and CDR2 YFSETQ. Trimming at V came to 4 bases and at J to 0 bases, leaving 11 bases not matched to a gene. The CDR3 is 19 residues long. CDR3 DNA: TGCGCCAGCAGCCCCGCTGGACCGGGACTAGCGGGCTCCTACAATGAGCAGTTCTTC. This codes for CASSPAGPGLAGSYNEQFF.

This chain uses TRBV6-1 with TRBJ2-1, with TRBD1 identical over 8 bases. From germline, CDR1 is MNHNS and CDR2 SASEGT. CDR3 length: 13 residues. The ends lost 5 bases at V and 11 bases at J; junction bases unmatched: 8. The CDR3 bases are TGTGCCAGCAGTCGGGGACAGGAGGGGCAGCAGTTCTTC. Its translation is CASSRGQEGQQFF.

The CDR3 DNA follows: TGTGCCAGCAGTTACTCTGGAGGGGGGGAGACCCAGTACTTC. Protein: CASSYSGGGETQYF. The chain joins TRBV6-6 to TRBJ2-5; D may correspond to TRBD1 or TRBD2 (6 bases each). Germline V gene sequence: CDR1 MNHNY, CDR2 SVGAGI (reference sequence). Between the trimmed V and J ends, which lost 0 bases and 5 bases, there was a span of 10 bases. This CDR3 has 14 amino acids.

V gene TRBV28 combines with J gene TRBJ1-4; TRBD1 aligns across 7 bases. The CDR3 contains 13 residues. The J segment lost 6 bases and the V segment lost 8 bases, leaving 6 bases of the junction unmatched. The germline gives CDR1 MDHEN, CDR2 SYDVKM. The CDR3 loop is CASSPGGDEKLFF. The CDR3 DNA follows: TGTGCCAGCTCTCCAGGGGGGGATGAAAAACTGTTTTTT.

The rearrangement links TRBV2 to TRBJ2-7; 10 bases are a match to TRBD2. The length of the CDR3 is 13 residues. After removal of 6 bases from V and 7 bases from J, the junction contained 6 bases not matched to a gene. Germline CDR1 reads SNHLY; CDR2 reads FYNNEI. CDR3 residues: CASSSSGRQEQYF. The CDR3 nucleotides are TGTGCCAGCAGCTCTAGCGGGAGACAAGAGCAGTACTTC.

The chain couples TRBV27 to TRBJ2-3; TRBD2 agrees at 8 bases. This CDR3 comprises 15 residues. The germline gives CDR1 MNHEY, CDR2 SMNVEV (reference sequence). J was trimmed by 1 base and V by 5 bases; bases with no gene match: 5. The CDR3 DNA is TGTGCCAGCAGTGCTAGCGGGTACGGCACAGATACGCAGTATTTT. This gives the protein CASSASGYGTDTQYF.

Details on this clone: A much larger clone is a single base away; this may be a read error. V gene TRBV30 combines with J gene TRBJ1-5; weak D call: TRBD1 (5 bases). The germline V gene encodes CDR1 GTSNPN and CDR2 SVGIG (reference sequence). CDR3 length: 13 amino acids. Between the trimmed V and J ends, which lost 5 bases and 4 bases, there was a span of 12 bases. CDR3 nucleotides: TGTGCCTGGGGTGGGACGGGGAATCAGCCCCAGCATTTT. Translated, it gives CAWGGTGNQPQHF.

The J gene is TRBJ2-3, the V gene TRBV20-1; no firm D call. The CDR3 covers 11 residues. The V end was cut by 6 bases, the J end by 6 bases, with 10 bases between. CDR1 DFQATT and CDR2 SNEGSKA come from the germline V gene (reference sequence). The CDR3 bases are TGCAGTGCCTTGTTCATGGATACGCAGTATTTT. Translating it yields CSALFMDTQYF.